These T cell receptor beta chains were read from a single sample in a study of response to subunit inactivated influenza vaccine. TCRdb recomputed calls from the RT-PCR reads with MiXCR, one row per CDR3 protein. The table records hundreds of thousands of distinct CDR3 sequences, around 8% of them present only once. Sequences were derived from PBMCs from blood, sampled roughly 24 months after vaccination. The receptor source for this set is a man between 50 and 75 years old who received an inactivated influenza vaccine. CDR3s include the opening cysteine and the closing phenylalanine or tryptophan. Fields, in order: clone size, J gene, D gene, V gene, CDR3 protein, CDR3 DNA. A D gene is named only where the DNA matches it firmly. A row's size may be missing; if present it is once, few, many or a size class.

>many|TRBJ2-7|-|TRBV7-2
CASSFKADSSYEQYF
TGTGCCAGCAGCTTTAAGGCGGACAGCTCCTACGAGCAGTACTTC
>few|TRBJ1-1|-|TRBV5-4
CASSLAVGDTEAFF
TGTGCCAGCAGCTTGGCCGTGGGTGACACTGAAGCTTTCTTT
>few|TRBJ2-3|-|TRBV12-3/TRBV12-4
CASSFERPGATDTQYF
TGTGCCAGCAGTTTCGAACGCCCCGGGGCCACAGATACGCAGTATTTT
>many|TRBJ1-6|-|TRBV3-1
CASSRTDNSPLHF
TGCGCCAGCAGCCGGACAGACAATTCACCCCTCCACTTT
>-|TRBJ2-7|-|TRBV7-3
CASSEGGSGYEQYF
TGTGCCAGCAGCGAAGGAGGCAGCGGCTACGAGCAGTACTTC
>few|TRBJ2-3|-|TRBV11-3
CASSLDVLGDPSTDTQYF
TGTGCCAGCAGCTTAGATGTATTGGGGGACCCTAGCACAGATACGCAGTATTTT
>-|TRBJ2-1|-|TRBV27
CASATPRKGGEQFF
TGTGCCAGCGCGACTCCCCGCAAGGGGGGTGAGCAGTTCTTC
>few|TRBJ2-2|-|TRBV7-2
CASSPRSRMNTGELFF
TGTGCCAGCAGCCCGAGGTCCCGTATGAACACCGGGGAGCTGTTTTTT
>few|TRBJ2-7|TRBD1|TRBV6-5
CASSHRGLYEQYF
TGTGCCAGCAGTCACAGGGGGCTCTACGAGCAGTACTTC
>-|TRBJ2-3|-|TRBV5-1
CASSLGQTPYTQYF
TGCGCCAGCAGCTTGGGGCAGACTCCGTATACGCAGTATTTT
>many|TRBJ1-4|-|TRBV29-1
CSVDRGGAEKLFF
TGCAGCGTTGATAGGGGAGGGGCCGAAAAACTGTTTTTT
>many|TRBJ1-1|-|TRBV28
CASSLAPGLKAFF
TGTGCCAGCAGTTTAGCTCCAGGCCTGAAAGCTTTCTTT
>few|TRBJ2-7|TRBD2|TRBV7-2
CASSYFVAGPYEQYF
TGTGCCAGCAGCTACTTTGTAGCGGGCCCCTACGAGCAGTACTTC
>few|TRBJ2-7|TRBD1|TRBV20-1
CSAQTGTGGNRYEQYF
TGCAGTGCCCAAACCGGGACAGGGGGTAACCGCTACGAGCAGTACTTC
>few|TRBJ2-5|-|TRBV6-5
CASSYGSTYQETQYF
TGTGCCAGCAGTTACGGGTCGACGTACCAAGAGACCCAGTACTTC
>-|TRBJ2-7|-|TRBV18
CASSPPSFGGLDEQYF
TGTGCCAGCTCACCACCGAGTTTTGGGGGGCTGGACGAGCAGTACTTC
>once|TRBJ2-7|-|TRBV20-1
CSARGPKGFDYEQYF
TGCAGTGCTAGAGGGCCGAAAGGGTTCGACTACGAGCAGTACTTC
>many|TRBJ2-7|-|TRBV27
CASSLSRRLISYEQYF
TGTGCCAGCAGTTTATCCAGACGCCTGATCTCCTACGAGCAGTACTTC
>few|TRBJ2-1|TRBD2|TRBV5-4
CASSHEQRDYNEQFF
TGTGCCAGCAGCCACGAGCAGCGGGACTACAATGAGCAGTTCTTC
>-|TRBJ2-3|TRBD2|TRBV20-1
CSATATSGSVDTQYF
TGCAGTGCTACGGCGACTAGCGGGAGTGTGGATACGCAGTATTTT
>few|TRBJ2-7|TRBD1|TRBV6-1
CASSQTGDTYEQYF
TGTGCCAGCAGCCAGACAGGGGACACCTACGAGCAGTACTTC
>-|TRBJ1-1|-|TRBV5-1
CASSLGAAIMNTEAFF
TGCGCCAGCAGCTTGGGGGCAGCAATCATGAACACTGAAGCTTTCTTT
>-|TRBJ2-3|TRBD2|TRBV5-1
CASSLGSGGAGDTQYF
TGCGCCAGCAGCTTGGGCAGCGGGGGGGCTGGAGATACGCAGTATTTT
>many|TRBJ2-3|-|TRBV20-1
CSAGPATDTQYF
TGCAGTGCCGGCCCCGCCACAGATACGCAGTATTTT
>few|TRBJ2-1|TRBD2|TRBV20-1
CSATGLAGAYSYNEQFF
TGCAGTGCAACCGGACTAGCGGGGGCCTACTCCTACAATGAGCAGTTCTTC
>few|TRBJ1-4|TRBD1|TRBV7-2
CASSKTTGGREKLFF
TGTGCCAGCAGCAAGACGACAGGGGGGAGGGAAAAACTGTTTTTT
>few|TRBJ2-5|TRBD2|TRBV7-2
CASSLVGRAGETQYF
TGTGCCAGCAGCTTAGTCGGGAGGGCCGGGGAGACCCAGTACTTC
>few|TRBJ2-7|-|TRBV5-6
CASSRRDGTYEQYF
TGTGCCAGCAGCCGACGGGACGGGACCTACGAGCAGTACTTC
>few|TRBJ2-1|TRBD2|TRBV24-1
CATATSGGYNEQFF
TGTGCCACCGCGACTAGCGGGGGCTACAATGAGCAGTTCTTC
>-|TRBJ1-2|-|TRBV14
CASNAFGAGGYTF
TGTGCCAGCAACGCTTTTGGGGCGGGAGGCTACACCTTC
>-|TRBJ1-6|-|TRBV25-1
CASSETMTALGPLHF
TGTGCCAGCAGTGAAACCATGACAGCCCTTGGACCCCTCCACTTT